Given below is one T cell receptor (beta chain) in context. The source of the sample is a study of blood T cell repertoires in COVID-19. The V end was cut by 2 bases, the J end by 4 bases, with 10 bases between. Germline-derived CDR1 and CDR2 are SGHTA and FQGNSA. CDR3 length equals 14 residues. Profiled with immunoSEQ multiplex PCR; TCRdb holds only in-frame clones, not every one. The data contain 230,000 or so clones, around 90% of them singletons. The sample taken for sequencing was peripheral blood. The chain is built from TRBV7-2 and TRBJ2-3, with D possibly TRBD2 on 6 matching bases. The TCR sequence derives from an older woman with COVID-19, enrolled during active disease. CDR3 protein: CASSLLLAPDTQYF. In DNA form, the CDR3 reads TGTGCCAGCAGCTTATTACTAGCCCCAGATACGCAGTATTTT.